This TCR beta chain emerged from a study of patients and donors after allogeneic stem cell transplantation. From the RT-PCR reads, TCRdb called clonotypes with MiXCR, one entry per CDR3 protein. The sample yields approximately 410,000 distinct CDR3 sequences, roughly 16% seen once. Per the germline V gene, CDR1 is DFQATT and CDR2 is SNEGSKA (reference sequence). V shed 6 bases and J shed 2 bases, with 22 bases lying between them. The CDR3 extends over 16 amino acids. This clonotype was recorded at least ten times. J is TRBJ2-5 and V is TRBV20-1, with a weak D call TRBD2 (5 bases). The sample was blood, either unsorted or a sorted T cell fraction (not recorded which). This receptor was identified in a human donor who was either an allogeneic HSCT recipient or a stem cell or donor lymphocyte infusion donor (not recorded which). It is not recorded whose cells these are; they may come from a transplant donor. The CDR3 DNA is TGCAGTGCCAGTTCTTCCGTAGCGAGACTTCAAGAGACCCAGTACTTC. Translated: CSASSSVARLQETQYF.